Listed below are T cell receptor beta chains from one sample, sequenced in a study of cytomegalovirus exposure and HLA in healthy donors. Data came from immunoSEQ multiplex PCR; TCRdb stores just in-frame clones and leaves some out. The sample includes 190,000 or so clones, under 90% of them seen just once. Sequencing was performed on PBMCs. These receptor sequences come from a boy aged 2 to 10 in good health and CMV-seronegative. CDR3s include the opening cysteine and the closing phenylalanine or tryptophan. The order of the fields is J gene, V gene, clone size, D gene, CDR3 DNA, CDR3 protein. A D gene is named only where the DNA matches it firmly. Clone sizes are given selectively: once, few, many, or a class where the clone is expanded.

TRBJ1-5 | TRBV7-3 | few | TRBD1 | TGTGCCAGCAGCCCCCGGGGACAGGGTGGGAATCAGCCCCAGCATTTT | CASSPRGQGGNQPQHF
TRBJ1-2 | TRBV29-1 | few | - | TGCAGCGTTGGACATAACTATGGCTACACCTTC | CSVGHNYGYTF
TRBJ2-1 | TRBV18 | - | - | TGTGCCAGCTCACCTACAGGGAGCTCCTACAATGAGCAGTTCTTC | CASSPTGSSYNEQFF
TRBJ1-2 | TRBV6-5 | few | - | TGTGCCAGCAGTTTGGGCAGAAACTATGGCTACACCTTC | CASSLGRNYGYTF
TRBJ1-2 | TRBV18 | once | - | TGTGCCAGCTCACCGGACATCGGTGGCTACACCTTC | CASSPDIGGYTF
TRBJ1-1 | TRBV19 | once | - | TGTGCCAGTAGTGTCCCCGCAAAGAGCACTGAAGCTTTCTTT | CASSVPAKSTEAFF
TRBJ1-5 | TRBV15 | - | TRBD1 | TGTGCCACCAGCAGCGGGACAGTCAATAGCAATCAGCCCCAGCATTTT | CATSSGTVNSNQPQHF
TRBJ1-2 | TRBV30 | - | TRBD1 | TGTGCCTGGAGTTGGGGGGACAGTAGAGGCTACACCTTC | CAWSWGDSRGYTF
TRBJ2-6 | TRBV10-3 | - | - | TGTGCCATCAGTGAGGGGGGCAGCTCTGGGGCCAACGTCCTGACTTTC | CAISEGGSSGANVLTF
TRBJ1-3 | TRBV29-1 | - | - | TGCAGCGTGGAGGGATTGTCTGGAAACACCATATATTTT | CSVEGLSGNTIYF
TRBJ2-6 | TRBV7-6 | - | TRBD2 | TGTGCCAGCAGCTTGGGTCTCGTAGCGGGGAGGTCTGGGGCCAACGTCCTGACTTTC | CASSLGLVAGRSGANVLTF
TRBJ1-5 | TRBV21-1 | few | - | TGTGCCAGCAGCAAAGAAAGACCCTCAGGAGGCTTCAATCAGCCCCAGCATTTT | CASSKERPSGGFNQPQHF
TRBJ1-5 | TRBV20-1 | - | - | TGCAAAACAGGGTTAGTATTGCCCCAGCATTTT | CKTGLVLPQHF
TRBJ2-1 | TRBV7-9 | - | TRBD2 | TGTGCCAGCAGCCCCCCGAGGGCGGGGGGGCATAATGAGCAGTTCTTC | CASSPPRAGGHNEQFF
TRBJ2-7 | TRBV10-3 | - | TRBD2 | TGTGCCATCAGTGGTGTTGGCGGGGGGGCCTACGAGCAGTACTTC | CAISGVGGGAYEQYF
TRBJ2-5 | TRBV12-5 | - | TRBD1 | TGTGCTAGTGGTTTGGGCATGCAGGGGGCCGGGGAGACCCAGTACTTC | CASGLGMQGAGETQYF
TRBJ2-3 | TRBV9 | - | - | TGTGCCAGCAGCCAATACTTAACAGATACGCAGTATTTT | CASSQYLTDTQYF
TRBJ2-3 | TRBV29-1 | - | TRBD1 | TGCAGCGTTGAAGTCCCCTCCGGGGACAGGTTCACAGATACGCAGTATTTT | CSVEVPSGDRFTDTQYF
TRBJ2-5 | TRBV7-9 | - | TRBD2 | TGTGCCAGCAGCCTTGGGGGAGGGGTTGAGACCCAGTACTTC | CASSLGGGVETQYF
TRBJ1-2 | TRBV7-9 | - | - | TGTGCCAGCAGCCCCCCCGGGACACCATATGGCTACACCTTC | CASSPPGTPYGYTF
TRBJ2-1 | TRBV5-4 | - | TRBD2 | TGTGCCAGCAGCACTCAACTAGCGGGGGGCTACAATGAGCAGTTCTTC | CASSTQLAGGYNEQFF
TRBJ2-5 | TRBV2 | - | - | TGTGCCAGCAGTGAAGGGCAGGCTTGGGAGACCCAGTACTTC | CASSEGQAWETQYF
TRBJ2-1 | TRBV7-3 | - | TRBD2 | TGTGCCAGCAGCTCTGGACTAGCGGGGGGGCGTGAGCAGTTCTTC | CASSSGLAGGREQFF
TRBJ2-1 | TRBV9 | - | - | TGTGCCAGCAGCGCGTCCGTTAGTGAGAATGAGCAGTTCTTC | CASSASVSENEQFF
TRBJ2-7 | TRBV6-5 | few | TRBD2 | TGTGCCAGCAGTTACTCGACGGGGGGGGGCTGGGAGCAGTACTTC | CASSYSTGGGWEQYF
TRBJ1-2 | TRBV10-3 | - | TRBD1 | TGTGCCATCGGTCGGACAGGGGGGACTCACTATGGCTACACCTTC | CAIGRTGGTHYGYTF
TRBJ1-1 | TRBV6-5 | - | TRBD1 | TGTGCCAGCAGTTACTCCTACGACAGGGTCGGTGAAGCTTTCTTT | CASSYSYDRVGEAFF
TRBJ2-2 | TRBV11-2 | - | TRBD2 | TGTGCCAGCAGCTTACTAGCGGGGGGGCTTACCGGGGAGCTGTTTTTT | CASSLLAGGLTGELFF
TRBJ2-7 | TRBV7-2 | once | TRBD2 | TGTGCCAGCACCCTCCGGGGCGGGGGCTCCTACGAGCAGTACTTC | CASTLRGGGSYEQYF
TRBJ1-5 | TRBV15 | - | - | TGTGCCACCAGCGATTACAGGGATGAGGGACAGCCCCAGCATTTT | CATSDYRDEGQPQHF
TRBJ2-2 | TRBV6-1 | once | TRBD1 | TGTGCCAGCAGTGATCTTCAGGACAGGGGACCCACCGGGGAGCTGTTTTTT | CASSDLQDRGPTGELFF
TRBJ1-2 | TRBV6-1 | - | TRBD1 | TGTGCCAGCAATAAACAGGGGAGCATCTATGGCTACACCTTC | CASNKQGSIYGYTF
TRBJ2-3 | TRBV7-9 | - | TRBD1 | TGTGCCAGCAGCCCACAACAGGGGGCTAGAGATACGCAGTATTTT | CASSPQQGARDTQYF
TRBJ2-3 | TRBV19 | - | TRBD1 | TGTGCCAGTAGTACCTCGACAGGGCCAGATACGCAGTATTTT | CASSTSTGPDTQYF
TRBJ1-2 | TRBV2 | few | - | TGTGCCAGCAGTGAATTGGGGGCGTGGGGTGGCTACACCTTC | CASSELGAWGGYTF
TRBJ1-1 | TRBV15 | once | - | TGTGCCACCAGCAGAGTTTCGGACTTGAGTACTGAAGCTTTCTTT | CATSRVSDLSTEAFF
TRBJ2-7 | TRBV5-4 | - | - | TGTGCCAGCAGCTTGGTGGGGGGACAGTACGAGCAGTGCTTC | CASSLVGGQYEQCF
TRBJ1-2 | TRBV21-1 | few | - | TGTGCCAGCAGCAAAGACGGGGTCCGCCACTATGGCTACACCTTC | CASSKDGVRHYGYTF
TRBJ2-3 | TRBV25-1 | - | - | TGTGCCAGCAGCAATGGCCGACTCTCAAACACAGATACGCAGTATTTT | CASSNGRLSNTDTQYF
TRBJ2-2 | TRBV7-9 | - | - | TGTGCCAGCAGCTTAGTCGTGGCGGGGGCCACCGGGGAGCTGTTTTTT | CASSLVVAGATGELFF
TRBJ1-1 | TRBV25-1 | few | - | TGTGCCAGCAGTGTCTCTCGAGGGGGGGGCGCGAGGGACACTGAAGCTTTCTTT | CASSVSRGGGARDTEAFF
TRBJ2-5 | TRBV9 | - | TRBD2 | TGTGCCAGCAGCGACGGGACTAGCGGGGGACAACAAGAGACCCAGTACTTC | CASSDGTSGGQQETQYF
TRBJ1-2 | TRBV4-3 | few | TRBD1 | TGCGCCAGCAGCCAAGAATTCGTGACAGGGGATGGCTACACCTTC | CASSQEFVTGDGYTF
TRBJ1-2 | TRBV6-6 | once | - | TGTGCCAGCAGTCGACTTAGACATGGCTACACCTTC | CASSRLRHGYTF
TRBJ2-5 | TRBV11-2 | once | - | TGTGCCAGCAGCTCCATTGGACTAAGAGAGACCCAGTACTTC | CASSSIGLRETQYF
TRBJ2-1 | TRBV7-3 | - | - | TGTGCCAGCAGCTCAGCCGGGGATGAGCAGTTCTTC | CASSSAGDEQFF
TRBJ2-1 | TRBV4-1 | - | - | TGCGCCAGCAGCCAAGCGTCAGGGGGGGAGCAGTTCTTC | CASSQASGGEQFF